One T cell receptor (beta chain) is described in this entry. This entry is derived from a study of blood T cell repertoires in COVID-19. TCRdb's table, derived via immunoSEQ multiplex PCR, lists solely in-frame clones and lacks some. The table includes approximately 77,000 clones, approximately 85% detected once. CDR1 and CDR2 from the germline V gene are SGHRS and YFSETQ. Unmatched junction bases numbered 4, after V lost 4 bases and J lost 6 bases. The CDR3 has 14 residues. The sequenced sample consisted of peripheral blood. The chain recombines TRBV5-1 with TRBJ2-3; 11 bases agree with TRBD2. The sequence was collected from a man aged 50 to 60 with COVID-19, enrolled during active disease. The CDR3 region is CASSDSGRVDTQYF. CDR3 coding DNA: TGCGCCAGCAGCGATAGCGGGAGGGTGGATACGCAGTATTTT.